The present TCR beta chain was sequenced within a study of cytomegalovirus exposure and HLA in healthy donors. General observations from the study: It was assumed in the presence/absence analyses that sequencing depth was roughly uniform across donors. The investigators catalogued 164 TCR beta chains as cytomegalovirus-associated. Because they were indistinguishable, some V segments, including TRBV6-2 and TRBV6-3, were excluded. Within an earlier analysis, most TCR beta V segments proved productive either about 90% or about 30% of the time.

In germline, CDR1 is ENHRY, CDR2 SYGVKD. Trimming pared 3 bases from V and 0 bases from J, leaving 2 bases between. CDR3 length: 12 residues. The study ran its PCR with 60 Vbeta and 13 Jbeta primers. Only in-frame clones appear in the TCRdb table, and some are missing; sequencing was by immunoSEQ multiplex PCR. The sample includes almost 200,000 clones, roughly four fifths of them seen just once. Turning to this clone: Its specificity is unknown.

The chain links TRBV10-3 to TRBJ2-5; no firm D call. This TCR was sampled from a man aged 25-40 years in good health and CMV-seronegative. Sequenced sample: PBMCs. CDR3 nucleotide sequence: TGTGCCATCAGTGACAACCAAGAGACCCAGTACTTC. As protein: CAISDNQETQYF.